This is a list of T cell receptor beta chains from one sample in a study of cytomegalovirus exposure and HLA in healthy donors. Using immunoSEQ multiplex PCR, the repertoire was profiled, and TCRdb retains in-frame clones only, with some absent. The data hold about 73,000 clones, with 65% to 80% observed a single time. The specimen sequenced was PBMCs. The receptors come from a man between 65 and 85 years old in good health and CMV-seronegative. Both conserved end residues are part of each CDR3. The D gene is left open where the match is weak. Clone size is given for some rows only: seen once, a few or many times, or a class if the clone is expanded.

CASSVAGQGVYEQYF	TGTGCCAGCAGCGTAGCTGGACAGGGGGTCTACGAGCAGTACTTC	TRBD1	once	TRBV9	TRBJ2-7
CASSPQQGVGLNYGYTF	TGTGCCAGTAGTCCCCAACAGGGAGTGGGGTTAAACTATGGCTACACCTTC	.	.	TRBV19	TRBJ1-2
CASSLPRGPDSPLHF	TGTGCCAGCAGTCTACCTCGCGGGCCCGACTCACCCCTCCACTTT	.	.	TRBV2	TRBJ1-6
CASSILGTENQPQHF	TGTGCCAGTAGTATCCTCGGGACAGAAAATCAGCCCCAGCATTTT	TRBD1	.	TRBV19	TRBJ1-5
CASSLGNRGTYGYTF	TGTGCCAGCAGCTTAGGCAACAGGGGAACCTATGGCTACACCTTC	TRBD1	.	TRBV13	TRBJ1-2
CASLAAGGTYNSPLHF	TGCGCCAGCCTAGCGGCAGGGGGCACCTATAATTCACCCCTCCACTTT	TRBD1	.	TRBV10-2	TRBJ1-6
CATSRDLARDTQYF	TGTGCCACCAGCAGAGATCTGGCTAGAGATACGCAGTATTTT	.	.	TRBV15	TRBJ2-3
CASRDQQGIGREQYF	TGTGCCAGCCGAGACCAACAGGGGATTGGGCGCGAGCAGTACTTC	TRBD1	once	TRBV7-2	TRBJ2-7
CASSGGLAASSYNEQFF	TGTGCCAGCAGTGGAGGACTAGCGGCTAGCTCCTACAATGAGCAGTTCTTC	TRBD2	.	TRBV6-1	TRBJ2-1
CASSSTSGTYEQYF	TGTGCCAGCAGCTCGACTAGCGGGACCTACGAGCAGTACTTC	TRBD2	.	TRBV7-2	TRBJ2-7
CASSRGQVTNQPQHF	TGTGCCAGCAGTCGGGGACAGGTGACTAATCAGCCCCAGCATTTT	TRBD1	.	TRBV7-8	TRBJ1-5
CASSVGNPGQGPGELFF	TGTGCCAGCAGCGTAGGCAACCCGGGACAGGGGCCCGGGGAGCTGTTTTTT	TRBD1	once	TRBV9	TRBJ2-2
CASSYSTGTGGLQYF	TGTGCCAGCAGTTACTCGACCGGGACAGGGGGGCTCCAGTACTTC	TRBD1	.	TRBV6-5	TRBJ2-5
CAWSTSGNIQYF	TGTGCCTGGAGTACGAGCGGAAACATTCAGTACTTC	.	.	TRBV30	TRBJ2-4
CASSDRGNTIYF	TGTGCCAGCAGCGACAGGGGAAACACCATATATTTT	.	.	TRBV7-6	TRBJ1-3
CASSLLADTDTQYF	TGCGCCAGCAGCTTGCTCGCAGACACAGATACGCAGTATTTT	.	.	TRBV5-1	TRBJ2-3
CSSSLAGGSNEQFF	TGTTCCAGCAGCTTAGCGGGAGGGAGCAATGAGCAGTTCTTC	TRBD2	.	TRBV7-9	TRBJ2-1
CASSPAQVNNGYTF	TGTGCCAGCTCACCGGCCCAGGTTAACAATGGCTACACCTTC	.	.	TRBV18	TRBJ1-2